The clone carrying this T cell receptor (beta chain) is medium-sized. At one end, the junction sequence differs from germline, possibly due to a read error. The data belong to a study of metastatic and nonmetastatic thyroid tumors. TCRdb used MiXCR to call clones anew from the PCR reads. The top ten hold roughly a sixth of the sample, which has roughly 6,500 clones, about 31% seen once. Every patient was untreated before thyroid surgery. Germline CDR1 is MDHEN and CDR2 is SYDVKM. This CDR3 region has 13 residues. The chain uses TRBV28 and TRBJ1-2; D is perhaps TRBD1 (5 bases). Sequencing input: adjacent normal tissue. The clonotype originates from a female donor with papillary thyroid cancer or a benign thyroid nodule (not recorded which). Some clones in this sample may be carry-over from other donors' samples. The CDR3 coding sequence is TGTGCCAGCAGTTTCGAAGAGGGACGGGCTCTGTCCTTC. Protein product: CASSFEEGRALSF.